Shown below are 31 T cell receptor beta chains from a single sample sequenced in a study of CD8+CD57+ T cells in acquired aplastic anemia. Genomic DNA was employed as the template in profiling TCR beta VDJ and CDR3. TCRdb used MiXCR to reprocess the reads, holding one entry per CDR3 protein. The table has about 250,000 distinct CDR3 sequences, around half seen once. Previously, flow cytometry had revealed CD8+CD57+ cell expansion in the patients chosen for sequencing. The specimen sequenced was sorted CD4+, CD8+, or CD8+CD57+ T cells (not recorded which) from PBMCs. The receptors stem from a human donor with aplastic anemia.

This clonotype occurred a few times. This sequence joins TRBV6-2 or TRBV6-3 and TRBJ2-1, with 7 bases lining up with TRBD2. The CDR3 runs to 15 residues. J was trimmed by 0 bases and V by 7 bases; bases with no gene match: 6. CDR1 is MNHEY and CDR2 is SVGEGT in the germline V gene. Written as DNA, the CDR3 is TGTGCCAGCAAAGAAGCGGGGTTCTCCTACAATGAGCAGTTCTTC. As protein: CASKEAGFSYNEQFF.

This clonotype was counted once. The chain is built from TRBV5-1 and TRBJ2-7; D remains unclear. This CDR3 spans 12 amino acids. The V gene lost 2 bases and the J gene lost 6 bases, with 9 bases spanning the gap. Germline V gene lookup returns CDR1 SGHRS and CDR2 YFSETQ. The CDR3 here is CASSFLGSEQYF. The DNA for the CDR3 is TGCGCCAGCAGCTTTTTGGGTTCCGAGCAGTACTTC.

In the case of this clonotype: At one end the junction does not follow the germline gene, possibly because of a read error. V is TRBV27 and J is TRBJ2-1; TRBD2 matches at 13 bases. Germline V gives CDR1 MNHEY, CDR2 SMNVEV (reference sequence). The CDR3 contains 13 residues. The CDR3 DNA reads TGTGCCAGCAGCCGGGGACTAGCGGGGATGCAGTCCTTC. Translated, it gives CASSRGLAGMQSF.

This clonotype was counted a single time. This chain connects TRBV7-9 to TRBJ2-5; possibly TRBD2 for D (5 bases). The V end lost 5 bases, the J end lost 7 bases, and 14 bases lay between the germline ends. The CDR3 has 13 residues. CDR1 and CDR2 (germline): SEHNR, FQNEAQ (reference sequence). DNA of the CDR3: TGTGCCAGCAGCGGCGGAGGTGGTGGGACCCAGTACTTC. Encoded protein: CASSGGGGGTQYF.

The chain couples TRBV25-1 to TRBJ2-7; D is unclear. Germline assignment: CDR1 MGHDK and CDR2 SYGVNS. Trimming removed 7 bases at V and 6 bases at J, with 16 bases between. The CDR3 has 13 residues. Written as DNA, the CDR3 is TGTGCCAGCACCCCTTTTGAACAGTCCGAGCAGTACTTC. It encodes CASTPFEQSEQYF.

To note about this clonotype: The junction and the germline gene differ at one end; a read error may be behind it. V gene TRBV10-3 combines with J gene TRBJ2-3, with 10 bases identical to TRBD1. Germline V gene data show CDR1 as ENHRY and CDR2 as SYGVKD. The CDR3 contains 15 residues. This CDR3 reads CASSLGTGDTDTQYF. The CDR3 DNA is TGTGCCAGCAGTCTTGGGACAGGGGACACAGATACGCAGTATTTT.

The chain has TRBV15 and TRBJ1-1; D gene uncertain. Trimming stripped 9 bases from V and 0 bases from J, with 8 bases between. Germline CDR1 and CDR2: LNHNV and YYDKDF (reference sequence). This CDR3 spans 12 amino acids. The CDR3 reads CATSTLNTEAFF. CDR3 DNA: TGTGCCACGAGTACCTTGAACACTGAAGCTTTCTTT.

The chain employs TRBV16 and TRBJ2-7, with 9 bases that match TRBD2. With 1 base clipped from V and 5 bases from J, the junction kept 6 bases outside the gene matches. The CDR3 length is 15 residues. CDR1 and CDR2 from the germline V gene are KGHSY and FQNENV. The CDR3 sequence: CASSQFRGLANEQYF. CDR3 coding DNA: TGTGCCAGCAGCCAATTTCGGGGACTAGCAAACGAGCAGTACTTC.

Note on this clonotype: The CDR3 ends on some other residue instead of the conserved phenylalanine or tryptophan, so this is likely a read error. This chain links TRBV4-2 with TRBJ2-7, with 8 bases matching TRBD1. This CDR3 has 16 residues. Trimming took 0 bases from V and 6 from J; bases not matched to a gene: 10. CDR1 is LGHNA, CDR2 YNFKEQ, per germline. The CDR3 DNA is TGTGCCAGCAGCCAAGATGACGGACAGGGATCCAGCGAGCAGTACCTC. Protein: CASSQDDGQGSSEQYL.

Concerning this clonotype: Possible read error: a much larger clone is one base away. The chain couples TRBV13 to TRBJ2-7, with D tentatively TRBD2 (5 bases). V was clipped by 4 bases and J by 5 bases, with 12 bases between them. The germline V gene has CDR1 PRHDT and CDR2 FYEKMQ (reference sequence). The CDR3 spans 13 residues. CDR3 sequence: CASSSGGSDEQYF. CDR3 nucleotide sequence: TGTGCCAGCAGCTCAGGTGGTAGCGACGAGCAGTACTTC. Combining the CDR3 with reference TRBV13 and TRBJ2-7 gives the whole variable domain AAGVIQSPRHLIKEKRETATLKCYPIPRHDTVYWYQQGPGQDPQFLISFYEKMQSDKGSIPDRFSAQQFSDYHSELNMSSLELGDSALYFCASSSGGSDEQYFGPGTRLTVT.

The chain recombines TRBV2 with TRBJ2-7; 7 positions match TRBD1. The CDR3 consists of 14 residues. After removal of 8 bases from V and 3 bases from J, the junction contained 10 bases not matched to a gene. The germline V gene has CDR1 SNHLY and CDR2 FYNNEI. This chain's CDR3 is CASHIRTGNYEQYF. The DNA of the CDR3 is TGTGCCAGCCACATCCGGACAGGAAACTACGAGCAGTACTTC.

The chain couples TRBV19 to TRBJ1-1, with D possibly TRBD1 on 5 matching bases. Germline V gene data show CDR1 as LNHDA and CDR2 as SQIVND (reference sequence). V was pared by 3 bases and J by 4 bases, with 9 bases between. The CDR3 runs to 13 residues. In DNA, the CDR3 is TGTGCCAGTAGTATTTCGGGGGTCACTGAAGCTTTCTTT. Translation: CASSISGVTEAFF. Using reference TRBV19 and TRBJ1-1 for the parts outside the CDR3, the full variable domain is DGGITQSPKYLFRKEGQNVTLSCEQNLNHDAMYWYRQDPGQGLRLIYYSQIVNDFQKGDIAEGYSVSREKKESFPLTVTSAQKNPTAFYLCASSISGVTEAFFGQGTRLTVV.

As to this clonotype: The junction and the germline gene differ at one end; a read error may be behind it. In nucleotides, the CDR3 is TGTGCCGGCAGCTCGAGGACTAGTGGGCTGTTCTTC. Its translation: CAGSSRTSGLFF. The rearrangement uses TRBV11-3 and TRBJ2-1; 7 bases fit TRBD2. Germline CDR1 and CDR2: SGHNT and YENEEA. The length of the CDR3 is 12 residues. Using reference TRBV11-3 and TRBJ2-1 for the parts outside the CDR3, the full variable domain is EAGVVQSPRYKIIEKKQPVAFWCNPISGHNTLYWYLQNLGQGPELLIRYENEEAVDDSQLPKDRFSAERLKGVDSTLKIQPAELGDSAVYLCAGSSRTSGLFFGPGTRLTVL.

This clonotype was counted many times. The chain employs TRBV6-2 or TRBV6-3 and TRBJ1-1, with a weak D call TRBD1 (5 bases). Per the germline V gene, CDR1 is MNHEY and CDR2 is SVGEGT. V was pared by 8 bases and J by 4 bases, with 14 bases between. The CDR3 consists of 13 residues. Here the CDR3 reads CASGQGRGTEAFF. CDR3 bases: TGTGCCAGCGGGCAGGGACGCGGCACTGAAGCTTTCTTT.

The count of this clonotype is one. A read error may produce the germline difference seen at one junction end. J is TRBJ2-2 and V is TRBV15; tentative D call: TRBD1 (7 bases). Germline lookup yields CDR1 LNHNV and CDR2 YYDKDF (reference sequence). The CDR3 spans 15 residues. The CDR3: CATSSLQGRTGELSF. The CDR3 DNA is TGTGCCACCAGCAGCTTACAGGGGAGGACCGGGGAGCTGTCTTTT.

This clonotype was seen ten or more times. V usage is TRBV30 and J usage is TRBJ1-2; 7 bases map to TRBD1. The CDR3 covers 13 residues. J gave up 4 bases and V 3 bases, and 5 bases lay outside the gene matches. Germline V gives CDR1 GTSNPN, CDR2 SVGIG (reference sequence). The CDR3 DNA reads TGTGCCTGGAGACGGGACAGCTTCTATGGCTACACCTTC. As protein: CAWRRDSFYGYTF.

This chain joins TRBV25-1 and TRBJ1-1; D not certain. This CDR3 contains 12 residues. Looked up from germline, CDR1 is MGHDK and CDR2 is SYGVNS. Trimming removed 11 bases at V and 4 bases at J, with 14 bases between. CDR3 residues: CAGKLGSTEAFF. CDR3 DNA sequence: TGTGCCGGAAAGTTGGGGAGCACTGAAGCTTTCTTT.

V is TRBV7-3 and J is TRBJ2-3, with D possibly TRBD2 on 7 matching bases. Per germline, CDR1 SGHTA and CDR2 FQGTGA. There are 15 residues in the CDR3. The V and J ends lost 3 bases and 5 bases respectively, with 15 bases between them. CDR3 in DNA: TGTGCCAGCAGCTTGGGGGGCGGGAGAGGAGATACGCAGTATTTT. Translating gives CASSLGGGRGDTQYF.

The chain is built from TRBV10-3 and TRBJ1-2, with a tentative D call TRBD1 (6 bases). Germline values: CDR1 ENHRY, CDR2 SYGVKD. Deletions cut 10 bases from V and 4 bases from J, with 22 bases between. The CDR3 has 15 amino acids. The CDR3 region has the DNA TGTGCCACCAGACTGAACAGGGAGGGCGTCTATGGCTACACCTTC. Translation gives CATRLNREGVYGYTF.

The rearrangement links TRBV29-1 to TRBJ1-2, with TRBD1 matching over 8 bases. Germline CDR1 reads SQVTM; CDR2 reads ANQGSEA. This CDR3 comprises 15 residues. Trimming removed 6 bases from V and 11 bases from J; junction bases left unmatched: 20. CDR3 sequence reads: CSVCGQGRLEDSYTF. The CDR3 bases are TGCAGCGTATGCGGACAGGGCCGGCTTGAGGATTCTTACACCTTC.

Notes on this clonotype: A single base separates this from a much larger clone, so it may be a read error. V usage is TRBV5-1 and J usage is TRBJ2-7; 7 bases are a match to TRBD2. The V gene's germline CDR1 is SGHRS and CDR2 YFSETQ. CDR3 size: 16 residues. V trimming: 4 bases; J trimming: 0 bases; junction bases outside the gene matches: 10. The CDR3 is CASSVSGGPHSYEQYF. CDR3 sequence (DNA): TGCGCCAGCAGCGTATCGGGGGGACCGCACTCCTACGAGCAGTACTTC.

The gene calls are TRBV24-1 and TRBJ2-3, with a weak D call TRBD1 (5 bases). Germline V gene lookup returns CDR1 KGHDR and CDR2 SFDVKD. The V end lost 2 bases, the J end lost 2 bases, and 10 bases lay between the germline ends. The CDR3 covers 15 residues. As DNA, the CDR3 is TGTGCCACCAGTGATTGGTCAGGACACACAGATACGCAGTATTTT. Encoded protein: CATSDWSGHTDTQYF.

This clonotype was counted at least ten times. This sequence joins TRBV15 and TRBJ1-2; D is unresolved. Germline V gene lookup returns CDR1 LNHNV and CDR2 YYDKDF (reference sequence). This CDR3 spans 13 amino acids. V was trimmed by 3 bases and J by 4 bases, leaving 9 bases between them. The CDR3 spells CATSRPSSYGYTF. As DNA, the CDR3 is TGTGCCACCAGCAGGCCCAGTTCCTATGGCTACACCTTC.

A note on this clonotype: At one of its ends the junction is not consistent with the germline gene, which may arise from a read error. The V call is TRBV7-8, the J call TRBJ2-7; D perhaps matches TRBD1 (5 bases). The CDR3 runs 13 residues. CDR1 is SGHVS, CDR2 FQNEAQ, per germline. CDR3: CTSSLTTDYEQYF. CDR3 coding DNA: TGTACCAGCAGCTTAACGACAGACTACGAGCAGTACTTC.

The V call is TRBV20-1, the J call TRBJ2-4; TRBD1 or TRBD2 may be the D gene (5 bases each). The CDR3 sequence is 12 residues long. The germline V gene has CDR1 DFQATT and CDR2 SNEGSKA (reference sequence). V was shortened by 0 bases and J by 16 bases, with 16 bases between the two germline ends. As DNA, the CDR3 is TGCAGTGCTAGAGATCGGGGCCAGGGTGTCTACTTC. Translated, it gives CSARDRGQGVYF.

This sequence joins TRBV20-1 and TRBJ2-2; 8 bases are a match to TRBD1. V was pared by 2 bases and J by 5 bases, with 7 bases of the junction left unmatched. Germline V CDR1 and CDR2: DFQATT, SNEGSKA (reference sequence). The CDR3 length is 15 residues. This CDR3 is CSARSRGLRTGELFF. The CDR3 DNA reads TGCAGTGCTAGATCCAGGGGGCTGCGAACCGGGGAGCTGTTTTTT.

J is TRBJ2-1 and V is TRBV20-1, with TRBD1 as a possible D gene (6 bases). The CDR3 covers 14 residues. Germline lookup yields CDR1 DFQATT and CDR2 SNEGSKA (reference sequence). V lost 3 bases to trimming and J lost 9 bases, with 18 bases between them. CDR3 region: CSARQGHRDTEQFF. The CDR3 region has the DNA TGCAGTGCTAGGCAGGGGCATCGGGACACTGAGCAGTTCTTC.

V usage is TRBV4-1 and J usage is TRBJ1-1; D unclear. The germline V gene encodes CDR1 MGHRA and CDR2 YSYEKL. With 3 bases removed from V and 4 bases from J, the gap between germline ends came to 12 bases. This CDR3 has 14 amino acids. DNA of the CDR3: TGCGCCAGCAGCCACCCGGGCATCGGCACTGAAGCTTTCTTT. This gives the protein CASSHPGIGTEAFF.

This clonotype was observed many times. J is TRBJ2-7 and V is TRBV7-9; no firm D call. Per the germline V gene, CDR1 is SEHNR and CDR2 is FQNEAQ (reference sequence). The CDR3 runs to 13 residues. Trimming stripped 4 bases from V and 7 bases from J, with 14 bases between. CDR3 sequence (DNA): TGTGCCAGCAGCTCGGTCGTGAATTTGGAGCAGTACTTC. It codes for CASSSVVNLEQYF.

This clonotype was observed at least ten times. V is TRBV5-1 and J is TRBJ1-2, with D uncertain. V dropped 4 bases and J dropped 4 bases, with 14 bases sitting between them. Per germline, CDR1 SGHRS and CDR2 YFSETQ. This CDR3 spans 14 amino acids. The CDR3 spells CASSLFRTFYGYTF. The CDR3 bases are TGCGCCAGCAGCCTATTCCGGACCTTCTATGGCTACACCTTC.

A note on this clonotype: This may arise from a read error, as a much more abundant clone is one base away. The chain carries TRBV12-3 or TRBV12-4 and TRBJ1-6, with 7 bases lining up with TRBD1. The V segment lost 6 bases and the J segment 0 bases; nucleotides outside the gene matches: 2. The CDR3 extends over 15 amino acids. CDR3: CASSAGGSYNSPLHF. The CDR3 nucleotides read TGTGCCAGCAGCGCAGGGGGCTCCTATAATTCACCCCTCCACTTT.